A selection of T cell receptor beta chains follows, all from one sample in a study of T cell responses to AZD1222 COVID-19 vaccine. The data were produced by immunoSEQ multiplex PCR, yet TCRdb's version contains in-frame clones alone and is incomplete. There are some 130,000 clones in the sample; around 90% occur only once, and about 5.9% lies in the top ten. The source material was peripheral blood, sampled on day 0 of AZD1222 vaccination. These receptors were collected from an adult in good health. CDR3s include the opening cysteine and the closing phenylalanine or tryptophan. A D gene is named only where the DNA matches it firmly. Size values are once, few and many counts, or a class for expanded clones, and some rows have none.

cdr3_length,v_call,clone_size,d_call,j_call,cdr3_nt,cdr3_aa
16,TRBV19,.,TRBD2,TRBJ2-1,TGTGCCAGTAGTATAGGGCGGGAGGGCAGATACAATGAGCAGTTCTTC,CASSIGREGRYNEQFF
17,TRBV7-6,.,TRBD2,TRBJ2-1,TGTGCCAGCAGCTCACCCTTTAGCGGGAGCCCCTACAATGAGCAGTTCTTC,CASSSPFSGSPYNEQFF
14,TRBV19,.,TRBD2,TRBJ2-7,TGTGCCAGTAGTATGGGACTAGGCGCTTACGAGCAGTACTTC,CASSMGLGAYEQYF
14,TRBV9,.,.,TRBJ2-1,TGTGCCAGCAGCGTAGCGGGACCCAACAATGAGCAGTTCTTC,CASSVAGPNNEQFF
16,TRBV9,few,.,TRBJ2-1,TGTGCCAGCAGCGTAGCTACCGGGAACTCTTTCCGTGAGCAGTTCTTC,CASSVATGNSFREQFF
18,TRBV9,.,TRBD1,TRBJ2-6,TGTGCCAGCAGCCAGTCCGGGACAGGGGGCTCTGGGGCCAACGTCCTGACTTTC,CASSQSGTGGSGANVLTF
16,TRBV9,.,TRBD2,TRBJ2-3,TGTGCCAGCAGCGCACGTACTAGCGGGAAAGGAGATACGCAGTATTTT,CASSARTSGKGDTQYF
19,TRBV19,once,TRBD1,TRBJ1-3,TGTGCCAGTGAAACCGGGACAGGGAGATTTGGGGCCTCTGGAAACACCATATATTTT,CASETGTGRFGASGNTIYF
12,TRBV9,.,.,TRBJ1-2,TGTGCCAGCAGCGTAATGGCGGATGGCTACACCTTC,CASSVMADGYTF
13,TRBV10-3,.,.,TRBJ2-1,TGTGCCATCAGGACCGGTGGGTACAATGAGCAGTTCTTC,CAIRTGGYNEQFF
15,TRBV28,.,.,TRBJ2-6,TGTGCCAGCAGTTCCCCCGAGTTTGAGGCCAACGTCCTGACTTTC,CASSSPEFEANVLTF
14,TRBV2,.,.,TRBJ1-1,TGTGCCAGGACGGGGGGGGCTTGGAACACTGAAGCTTTCTTT,CARTGGAWNTEAFF
14,TRBV27,.,.,TRBJ2-7,TGTGCCAGCACCCCCGGGCGGCCCTCCTACGAGCAGTACTTC,CASTPGRPSYEQYF
12,TRBV27,.,TRBD1,TRBJ2-7,TGTGCCAGCAGTTTCGGGACAGGTGAGCAGTACTTC,CASSFGTGEQYF
18,TRBV7-2,.,TRBD2,TRBJ2-2,TGTGCCAGCACCGACCCGTGGACTAGCGGGAGAAGGGACCTTAAGCTGTTTTTT,CASTDPWTSGRRDLKLFF
13,TRBV7-2,.,.,TRBJ1-2,TGTGCCAGCAGCTCCGGGACACTTTTCGTCTACACCTTC,CASSSGTLFVYTF
14,TRBV7-3,.,.,TRBJ1-2,TGTGCCAGCAGCCCGACGTCCAGTAACTATGGCTACACCTTC,CASSPTSSNYGYTF
11,TRBV29-1,.,.,TRBJ1-1,TGCAGCGTTGCGAAGAACACTGAAGCTTTCTTT,CSVAKNTEAFF
15,TRBV9,.,.,TRBJ1-4,TGTGCCAGCAGCGAACTAGCGGGGTTTAATGAAAAACTGTTTTTT,CASSELAGFNEKLFF
16,TRBV19,.,TRBD1,TRBJ1-5,TGTGCCAGTAGTACTCGGGACAGGGGAAGCAATCAGCCCCAGCATTTT,CASSTRDRGSNQPQHF
13,TRBV6-5,.,.,TRBJ1-2,TGTGCCAGCAAAAAAAGGGGAACGAGTGGCTACACCTTC,CASKKRGTSGYTF
15,TRBV5-1,.,.,TRBJ2-2,TGCGCCAGCAGCTTAATCGGGGCCAACACCGGGGAGCTGTTTTTT,CASSLIGANTGELFF